Presented here are 26 T cell receptor beta chains from one specimen sequenced in a study of cytomegalovirus exposure and HLA in healthy donors. PCR involved 60 Vbeta and 13 Jbeta primers. Assay: immunoSEQ multiplex PCR; the TCRdb copy retains only in-frame clones and omits some. Altogether 150,000 to 200,000 clones are present, about 87% being singletons, with the ten largest covering approximately 2%. The sequencing input was PBMCs. These receptors all come from a woman under 30 in good health and CMV-seronegative.

The V and J genes are TRBV29-1 and TRBJ2-3; TRBD2 agrees at 8 bases. Germline V gene sequence: CDR1 SQVTM, CDR2 ANQGSEA. Losses at the gene ends were 0 bases for V and 4 bases for J; bases not matched to a gene: 9. The CDR3 contains 16 residues. The CDR3 coding sequence is TGCAGCGTTGAAGAACACCGACTAGCGATCCCAGATACGCAGTATTTT. It yields the protein CSVEEHRLAIPDTQYF.

The rearrangement links TRBV27 to TRBJ1-2, with 7 nucleotides matching TRBD1. The V gene end was trimmed by 10 bases and the J gene end by 5 bases; junction bases not matched to a gene: 19. The CDR3 has 16 amino acids. Looked up from germline, CDR1 is MNHEY and CDR2 is SMNVEV (reference sequence). The CDR3 spells CATFGSVTGQNYGYTF. The CDR3 region has the DNA TGTGCCACCTTTGGTTCGGTTACGGGACAGAATTATGGCTACACCTTC.

The V and J genes are TRBV27 and TRBJ2-2, with D maybe TRBD1 (6 bases). V was cut by 5 bases and J by 2 bases, with 9 bases left in between. This CDR3 is built from 14 residues. CDR1 and CDR2 from the germline V gene are MNHEY and SMNVEV (reference sequence). CDR3: CASSPGTNTGELFF. As DNA, the CDR3 is TGTGCCAGCAGTCCCGGGACAAACACCGGGGAGCTGTTTTTT.

V gene TRBV7-8 combines with J gene TRBJ2-7, with 11 nucleotides matching TRBD2. This CDR3 spans 15 amino acids. V was clipped by 1 base and J by 5 bases; unmatched bases: 4. The germline CDR1 and CDR2 sequences are SGHVS and FQNEAQ. The CDR3 region has the DNA TGTGCCAGCAGCTTAGGACTAGCGGGACTGGACGAGCAGTACTTC. It is translated as CASSLGLAGLDEQYF.

The CDR3 reads CASSLEGQPYEQYF. In nucleotides, the CDR3 is TGTGCCAGCAGCTTGGAGGGACAGCCCTACGAGCAGTACTTC. This chain links TRBV5-5 with TRBJ2-7; 7 nucleotides match TRBD1. V lost 0 bases and J lost 2; bases outside the gene matches: 2. Per germline, CDR1 SGHKS and CDR2 YYEKEE (reference sequence). This CDR3 has 14 amino acids.

V and J are TRBV28 and TRBJ2-1; TRBD2 aligns across 13 bases. Germline V lookup: CDR1 MDHEN, CDR2 SYDVKM. The J segment lost 7 bases and the V segment lost 4 bases, leaving 4 bases of the junction unmatched. CDR3 length: 15 amino acids. Written as DNA, the CDR3 is TGTGCCAGCAGTTACCCGGGACTAGCGGGGAATGAGCAGTTCTTC. It specifies CASSYPGLAGNEQFF.

The CDR3 coding sequence is TGTGCCAGCCAAACCGGGACAGGGGGCGCAAATGGCTACACCTTC. Protein: CASQTGTGGANGYTF. V gene TRBV6-1 combines with J gene TRBJ1-2; 12 bases map to TRBD1. CDR3 length: 15 residues. Germline V gene lookup returns CDR1 MNHNS and CDR2 SASEGT. With 8 bases clipped from V and 6 bases from J, the junction kept 10 bases outside the gene matches.

V usage is TRBV6-5 and J usage is TRBJ1-1; maybe TRBD1 (6 bases). The CDR3 has 14 amino acids. The ends were cut back, 5 bases at V and 6 bases at J, with 16 bases in the middle. The germline V gene has CDR1 MNHEY and CDR2 SVGAGI. The CDR3 reads CASSERGTYSEAFF. CDR3 bases: TGTGCCAGCAGTGAACGTGGGACATATTCTGAAGCTTTCTTT.

This chain links TRBV28 with TRBJ2-2, with a possible D match to TRBD2 (6 bases). This CDR3 has 16 residues. Germline CDR1 reads MDHEN; CDR2 reads SYDVKM. Trimming took off 2 bases at V and 6 bases at J, with 16 bases between the two ends. CDR3 DNA sequence: TGTGCCAGCAGTTTAGGGGGACGCGGGGTTGCCGGGGAGCTGTTTTTT. Its protein is CASSLGGRGVAGELFF.

Comment on this clone: The sample holds other DNA sequences that translate to the same CDR3. Written as DNA, the CDR3 is TGTGCCAGCAGCGTAGGGGGCTCTCCCTACGAGCAGTACTTC. Amino acids: CASSVGGSPYEQYF. The chain joins TRBV9 to TRBJ2-7, with D perhaps matching TRBD1 (5 bases). Germline-derived CDR1 and CDR2 are SGDLS and YYNGEE. CDR3 length equals 14 residues. Trimming left V 0 bases short and J 2 bases short, with 9 bases between.

The gene calls are TRBV11-3 and TRBJ2-7; D remains unclear. Germline V gene sequence: CDR1 SGHNT, CDR2 YENEEA. V dropped 3 bases and J dropped 5 bases, with 14 bases sitting between them. This CDR3 region has 14 residues. CDR3 protein: CASSFLTIKDEQYF. In DNA form, the CDR3 reads TGTGCCAGCAGCTTTCTCACTATTAAGGACGAGCAGTACTTC.

This chain joins TRBV6-5 and TRBJ2-1, with 9 bases fitting TRBD2. Trimming at V came to 8 bases and at J to 5 bases, leaving 10 bases not matched to a gene. Germline values: CDR1 MNHEY, CDR2 SVGAGI. The length of the CDR3 is 15 residues. CDR3 in DNA: TGTGCCAGCCAGTTATTGCGGGGGGGCAACAATGAGCAGTTCTTC. Translating it yields CASQLLRGGNNEQFF.

The V call is TRBV5-1, the J call TRBJ2-7; tentative D call: TRBD1 (6 bases). Trimming stripped 0 bases from V and 5 bases from J, with 12 bases between. In germline, CDR1 is SGHRS, CDR2 YFSETQ. The length of the CDR3 is 14 residues. The DNA for the CDR3 is TGCGCCAGCAGCTTGGATACAGGGTCCCACGAGCAGTACTTC. This gives the protein CASSLDTGSHEQYF.

The rearrangement joins TRBV2 to TRBJ1-2; D uncertain. This CDR3 contains 13 residues. CDR1 SNHLY and CDR2 FYNNEI come from the germline V gene. The ends were cut back, 6 bases at V and 1 base at J, with 9 bases in the middle. CDR3 amino acids: CASSPSSNYGYTF. Here the CDR3 DNA reads TGTGCCAGCAGCCCCTCGAGTAACTATGGCTACACCTTC.

The chain joins TRBV27 to TRBJ1-1, with 8 bases identical to TRBD1. Looked up from germline, CDR1 is MNHEY and CDR2 is SMNVEV (reference sequence). Losses at the gene ends were 5 bases for V and 5 bases for J; bases not matched to a gene: 7. This CDR3 is built from 14 residues. In DNA form, the CDR3 reads TGTGCCAGCAGTCTCCAGGGGGCGAGGACTGAAGCTTTCTTT. Translation gives CASSLQGARTEAFF.

The CDR3 region has the DNA TGTGCCAGCAGAGCACCGGGGGGACGGGAGACCCAGTACTTC. As protein: CASRAPGGRETQYF. V is TRBV27 and J is TRBJ2-5; TRBD2 matches at 7 bases. This CDR3 has 14 amino acids. V dropped 6 bases and J dropped 5; count of bases not matched to a gene: 9. Germline assignment: CDR1 MNHEY and CDR2 SMNVEV (reference sequence).

The V call is TRBV7-2, the J call TRBJ2-1, with 11 bases matching TRBD1. CDR3 length equals 14 residues. Trimming took 5 bases from V and 8 from J; bases not matched to a gene: 5. Per the germline V gene, CDR1 is SGHTA and CDR2 is FQGNSA. In DNA form, the CDR3 reads TGTGCCAGCAGCCGGGACAGGGGGAGGTATGAGCAGTTCTTC. Its translation: CASSRDRGRYEQFF.

V is TRBV30 and J is TRBJ2-7, with TRBD1 as a possible D gene (6 bases). V lost 1 base and J 2 bases, leaving 15 bases between the germline ends. The CDR3 has 15 residues. Germline-derived CDR1 and CDR2 are GTSNPN and SVGIG (reference sequence). CDR3 nucleotides: TGTGCCTGGAGTGGCGACAGGTCCCTTACCTACGAGCAGTACTTC. Protein: CAWSGDRSLTYEQYF.

CDR3 in amino acids: CASSLEGRNTIYF. DNA for the CDR3: TGTGCCAGCAGTTTAGAGGGAAGAAACACCATATATTTT. The chain is built from TRBV28 and TRBJ1-3; D gene unclear. The V gene lost 2 bases and the J gene lost 5 bases, with 7 bases spanning the gap. The CDR3 consists of 13 residues. The germline gives CDR1 MDHEN, CDR2 SYDVKM.

The chain employs TRBV28 and TRBJ1-2, with TRBD1 matching over 7 bases. The CDR3 totals 15 residues. V lost 6 bases to trimming and J lost 3 bases; unmatched junction nucleotides: 10. In germline, CDR1 is MDHEN, CDR2 SYDVKM. The CDR3 DNA reads as TGTGCCAGCAGAACCCCCCGGCAGGGGGACTATGGCTACACCTTC. This gives the protein CASRTPRQGDYGYTF.

The chain uses TRBV9 and TRBJ1-2; D not resolved. This CDR3 spans 13 amino acids. Germline V gene sequence: CDR1 SGDLS, CDR2 YYNGEE. Trimming shortened V by 0 bases and J by 8 bases, and 11 bases separated the two germline ends. CDR3 sequence reads: CASSVEERRGYTF. The CDR3 nucleotides are TGTGCCAGCAGCGTAGAAGAGCGGCGGGGCTACACCTTC.

The chain couples TRBV7-2 to TRBJ2-1, with TRBD1 matching over 7 bases. J lost 0 bases, V lost 0 bases, and 2 bases had no gene match. Germline CDR1 and CDR2: SGHTA and FQGNSA. CDR3 length equals 16 residues. The CDR3 is CASSLAGTVSYNEQFF. The CDR3 nucleotides read TGTGCCAGCAGCTTAGCCGGGACAGTCTCCTACAATGAGCAGTTCTTC. The whole variable domain, remainder taken from reference TRBV7-2 and TRBJ2-1, is GAGVSQSPSNKVTEKGKDVELRCDPISGHTALYWYRQSLGQGLEFLIYFQGNSAPDKSGLPSDRFSAERTGGSVSTLTIQRTQQEDSAVYLCASSLAGTVSYNEQFFGPGTRLTVL.

The chain carries TRBV19 and TRBJ1-1; TRBD1 matches at 12 bases. CDR1 and CDR2 (germline): LNHDA, SQIVND (reference sequence). CDR3 length equals 17 residues. V lost 5 bases to trimming and J lost 2 bases; unmatched junction nucleotides: 9. CDR3 nucleotide sequence: TGTGCCAGTAGTCTCCGGGACAGGGGGCGCCTAAACACTGAAGCTTTCTTT. Protein sequence: CASSLRDRGRLNTEAFF.

This rearrangement joins TRBV15 to TRBJ1-2, with TRBD1 identical over 7 bases. The CDR3 covers 13 residues. From germline, CDR1 is LNHNV and CDR2 YYDKDF (reference sequence). Trimming at V came to 5 bases and at J to 7 bases, leaving 7 bases not matched to a gene. CDR3 coding DNA: TGTGCCACCAGCCGAGGCAGGGGGTCTGGCTACACCTTC. This gives the protein CATSRGRGSGYTF.

The genes are TRBV21-1 and TRBJ1-6. TRBV21-1 is annotated as a pseudogene. This CDR3 has 15 residues. Here the CDR3 reads CASSKAEGRDSPLHF. DNA for the CDR3: TGTGCCAGCAGCAAAGCCGAGGGTAGGGATTCACCCCTCCACTTT.

The V and J genes are TRBV6-5 and TRBJ1-5; D is uncertain. V was clipped by 2 bases and J by 5 bases, with 13 bases between them. CDR3 length equals 15 residues. Germline V CDR1 and CDR2: MNHEY, SVGAGI. CDR3 amino acids: CASSYGQPGDQPQHF. The DNA of the CDR3 is TGTGCCAGCAGTTACGGGCAGCCCGGCGATCAGCCCCAGCATTTT.